These T cell receptor beta chains were read from a single sample in a study. TCRdb processed the 5' RACE reads anew with MiXCR; each CDR3 protein has one entry. The sample yields tens of thousands of distinct CDR3 sequences, 30% seen once. The sample comprised tumor-infiltrating memory CD4+ T cells sorted from the breast tumor. The receptors derive from a female donor with breast cancer. The CDR3 runs from the conserved cysteine through the conserved F or W. A D gene is named only where the DNA matches it firmly. Size tells how often a clone was seen (once, few, many) or the class of an expanded clone, and some rows leave it out.

v_gene: TRBV20-1; d_gene: .; abundance: few; j_gene: TRBJ2-1; CDR3aa: CSASTPTTLLNEQFF; CDR3nt: TGCAGTGCCAGTACCCCTACGACACTCCTCAATGAGCAGTTCTTC
v_gene: TRBV3-1; d_gene: TRBD1; abundance: .; j_gene: TRBJ1-2; CDR3aa: CASSRTGENGYTF; CDR3nt: TGTGCCAGCAGTAGGACAGGGGAGAATGGCTACACCTTC
v_gene: TRBV5-4; d_gene: TRBD1; abundance: .; j_gene: TRBJ2-3; CDR3aa: CASSSRTGSDTQYF; CDR3nt: TGTGCCAGCAGCTCCCGGACAGGCTCAGATACGCAGTATTTT
v_gene: TRBV4-2; d_gene: .; abundance: .; j_gene: TRBJ2-3; CDR3aa: CASSRPGESTDTQYF; CDR3nt: TGTGCCAGCAGCCGACCGGGGGAAAGCACAGATACGCAGTATTTT
v_gene: TRBV7-9; d_gene: .; abundance: few; j_gene: TRBJ2-7; CDR3aa: CASSLRGSEQYF; CDR3nt: TGTGCCAGCAGCTTACGGGGGTCCGAGCAGTACTTC
v_gene: TRBV7-3; d_gene: .; abundance: .; j_gene: TRBJ2-7; CDR3aa: CASSFMSSYEQYF; CDR3nt: TGTGCCAGCAGCTTCATGAGCTCCTACGAGCAGTACTTC
v_gene: TRBV6-1; d_gene: .; abundance: .; j_gene: TRBJ1-5; CDR3aa: CASSEAGGGQPQHF; CDR3nt: TGTGCCAGCAGTGAAGCTGGGGGAGGACAGCCCCAGCATTTT
v_gene: TRBV5-1; d_gene: .; abundance: .; j_gene: TRBJ2-7; CDR3aa: CASSLAARPYEQYF; CDR3nt: TGCGCCAGCAGCTTGGCCGCCAGGCCCTACGAGCAGTACTTC
v_gene: TRBV28; d_gene: .; abundance: many; j_gene: TRBJ2-3; CDR3aa: CASSSSSRNTQYF; CDR3nt: TGTGCCAGCAGTTCTTCTTCACGGAATACGCAGTATTTT
v_gene: TRBV6-6; d_gene: .; abundance: .; j_gene: TRBJ1-4; CDR3aa: CASRQGFRANEKLFF; CDR3nt: TGTGCCAGCAGGCAGGGGTTCAGGGCTAATGAAAAACTGTTTTTT
v_gene: TRBV6-1; d_gene: TRBD2; abundance: many; j_gene: TRBJ2-1; CDR3aa: CASKSLRAGDNEQFF; CDR3nt: TGTGCCAGCAAATCTCTGCGAGCGGGGGACAATGAGCAGTTCTTC
v_gene: TRBV4-2; d_gene: TRBD2; abundance: medium-sized; j_gene: TRBJ2-2; CDR3aa: CASSRRAGETGELFF; CDR3nt: TGTGCCAGCAGCCGGAGGGCGGGGGAGACCGGGGAGCTGTTTTTT
v_gene: TRBV4-1; d_gene: TRBD2; abundance: .; j_gene: TRBJ2-1; CDR3aa: CASSLSTGGPDEQFF; CDR3nt: TGCGCCAGCAGCCTATCCACGGGGGGGCCCGATGAGCAGTTCTTC
v_gene: TRBV9; d_gene: .; abundance: few; j_gene: TRBJ2-5; CDR3aa: CASSVGYQETQYF; CDR3nt: TGTGCCAGCAGCGTAGGGTATCAAGAGACCCAGTACTTC
v_gene: TRBV5-1; d_gene: .; abundance: few; j_gene: TRBJ2-7; CDR3aa: CASSLTAALDEQYF; CDR3nt: TGCGCCAGCAGCTTAACAGCAGCCCTGGACGAGCAGTACTTC
v_gene: TRBV5-1; d_gene: .; abundance: .; j_gene: TRBJ2-1; CDR3aa: CASSFRIDNEQFF; CDR3nt: TGCGCCAGCAGCTTCCGGATAGACAATGAGCAGTTCTTC
v_gene: TRBV4-1; d_gene: TRBD2; abundance: .; j_gene: TRBJ2-5; CDR3aa: CASSPTSGRYQETQYF; CDR3nt: TGCGCCAGCAGCCCGACTAGCGGGAGGTACCAAGAGACCCAGTACTTC
v_gene: TRBV5-6; d_gene: .; abundance: few; j_gene: TRBJ2-2; CDR3aa: CASSLGATGELFF; CDR3nt: TGTGCCAGCAGCTTGGGGGCCACCGGGGAGCTGTTTTTT
v_gene: TRBV24-1; d_gene: .; abundance: .; j_gene: TRBJ2-3; CDR3aa: CATSDRGTESTDTQYF; CDR3nt: TGTGCCACCAGTGACCGGGGGACAGAGAGCACAGATACGCAGTATTTT
v_gene: TRBV6-4; d_gene: .; abundance: few; j_gene: TRBJ2-3; CDR3aa: CASSTGNTQYF; CDR3nt: TGTGCCAGCAGCACGGGCAATACGCAGTATTTT
v_gene: TRBV10-3; d_gene: TRBD1; abundance: few; j_gene: TRBJ1-3; CDR3aa: CAIGNRQGTEGNTIYF; CDR3nt: TGTGCCATCGGCAATAGACAGGGTACAGAAGGAAACACCATATATTTC
v_gene: TRBV4-1; d_gene: TRBD1; abundance: .; j_gene: TRBJ2-1; CDR3aa: CASSQGSRDRAQFF; CDR3nt: TGCGCCAGCAGCCAAGGTTCCCGGGACAGAGCGCAGTTCTTC
v_gene: TRBV30; d_gene: TRBD2; abundance: .; j_gene: TRBJ2-5; CDR3aa: CAWAGGGLGTRYF; CDR3nt: TGTGCCTGGGCCGGGGGGGGCCTCGGGACCCGGTACTTC
v_gene: TRBV6-6; d_gene: .; abundance: once; j_gene: TRBJ1-2; CDR3aa: CASSYSTSRDGYTF; CDR3nt: TGTGCCAGCAGTTACTCGACAAGCAGGGATGGCTACACCTTC
v_gene: TRBV6-5; d_gene: .; abundance: medium-sized; j_gene: TRBJ1-5; CDR3aa: CASSLTRGQPQHF; CDR3nt: TGTGCCAGCAGCCTCACCCGGGGGCAGCCCCAGCATTTT
v_gene: TRBV7-8; d_gene: .; abundance: .; j_gene: TRBJ1-2; CDR3aa: CASGYSGDGYTF; CDR3nt: TGTGCCAGCGGCTACAGCGGGGATGGCTACACCTTC
v_gene: TRBV7-2; d_gene: TRBD1; abundance: medium-sized; j_gene: TRBJ2-5; CDR3aa: CASSVGFGTGHQETQYF; CDR3nt: TGTGCCAGCAGCGTAGGATTTGGGACAGGACACCAAGAGACCCAGTACTTC
v_gene: TRBV20-1; d_gene: TRBD2; abundance: many; j_gene: TRBJ2-3; CDR3aa: CSGLRTSGGADTQYF; CDR3nt: TGCAGTGGTCTACGGACTAGCGGGGGGGCGGATACGCAGTATTTT
v_gene: TRBV5-1; d_gene: .; abundance: few; j_gene: TRBJ1-4; CDR3aa: CASRNNEKLFF; CDR3nt: TGCGCCAGCAGGAATAATGAAAAACTGTTTTTT
v_gene: TRBV20-1; d_gene: .; abundance: .; j_gene: TRBJ1-5; CDR3aa: CSASGGDQPQHF; CDR3nt: TGCAGTGCCTCGGGAGGGGATCAGCCCCAGCATTTT
v_gene: TRBV19; d_gene: TRBD2; abundance: .; j_gene: TRBJ2-7; CDR3aa: CASSPGLPYEQYF; CDR3nt: TGTGCCAGTAGTCCGGGACTACCCTACGAGCAGTACTTC
v_gene: TRBV6-5; d_gene: .; abundance: many; j_gene: TRBJ2-1; CDR3aa: CASSDTGSYNEQFF; CDR3nt: TGTGCCAGCAGTGATACAGGGAGCTACAATGAGCAGTTCTTC
v_gene: TRBV29-1; d_gene: .; abundance: few; j_gene: TRBJ1-1; CDR3aa: CSVEVPNTEAFF; CDR3nt: TGCAGCGTTGAGGTCCCGAACACTGAAGCTTTCTTT
v_gene: TRBV11-2; d_gene: .; abundance: .; j_gene: TRBJ2-7; CDR3aa: CASSLSEQYF; CDR3nt: TGTGCCAGCAGCTTAAGCGAGCAGTACTTC
v_gene: TRBV27; d_gene: .; abundance: few; j_gene: TRBJ2-7; CDR3aa: CASSFGTEPGLLSEQYF; CDR3nt: TGTGCCAGCAGTTTTGGAACCGAACCGGGACTTTTATCCGAGCAGTACTTC
v_gene: TRBV4-2; d_gene: .; abundance: few; j_gene: TRBJ1-4; CDR3aa: CASSQPQGANEKLFF; CDR3nt: TGTGCCAGCAGCCAACCACAGGGAGCTAATGAAAAACTGTTTTTT
v_gene: TRBV7-8; d_gene: .; abundance: .; j_gene: TRBJ1-2; CDR3aa: CASSFGGANYGYTF; CDR3nt: TGTGCCAGCAGCTTCGGAGGGGCTAACTATGGCTACACCTTC
v_gene: TRBV30; d_gene: .; abundance: few; j_gene: TRBJ1-4; CDR3aa: CAWSKGTGDEKLFF; CDR3nt: TGTGCCTGGAGTAAAGGAACGGGGGATGAAAAACTGTTTTTT
v_gene: TRBV5-4; d_gene: .; abundance: .; j_gene: TRBJ2-2; CDR3aa: CASSLGPNTGELFF; CDR3nt: TGTGCCAGCAGCCTCGGACCGAACACCGGGGAGCTGTTTTTT
v_gene: TRBV10-3; d_gene: TRBD1; abundance: .; j_gene: TRBJ2-7; CDR3aa: CAIKTGTGTYEQYF; CDR3nt: TGTGCCATCAAAACCGGGACAGGCACCTACGAGCAGTACTTC
v_gene: TRBV4-3; d_gene: TRBD1; abundance: .; j_gene: TRBJ2-7; CDR3aa: CANSQDTGTGNYEQYF; CDR3nt: TGCGCCAACAGCCAAGATACCGGGACAGGGAACTACGAGCAGTACTTC
v_gene: TRBV7-2; d_gene: .; abundance: once; j_gene: TRBJ2-1; CDR3aa: CASSLWGSSYNEQFF; CDR3nt: TGTGCCAGCAGCTTATGGGGGAGCTCCTACAATGAGCAGTTCTTC
v_gene: TRBV20-1; d_gene: .; abundance: few; j_gene: TRBJ2-4; CDR3aa: CSARGGQNEKNIQYF; CDR3nt: TGCAGTGCTAGAGGCGGACAGAACGAAAAAAACATTCAGTACTTC
v_gene: TRBV6-5; d_gene: TRBD2; abundance: .; j_gene: TRBJ2-7; CDR3aa: CASSRGLAGGLSYEQYF; CDR3nt: TGTGCCAGCAGCCGGGGACTAGCGGGAGGGCTGTCCTACGAGCAGTACTTC
v_gene: TRBV4-2; d_gene: .; abundance: many; j_gene: TRBJ1-1; CDR3aa: CASSQGQVGEAFF; CDR3nt: TGTGCCAGCAGCCAAGGGCAGGTTGGTGAAGCTTTCTTT
v_gene: TRBV7-3; d_gene: TRBD1; abundance: .; j_gene: TRBJ2-7; CDR3aa: CASSSGQGGEQYF; CDR3nt: TGTGCCAGCAGCTCGGGACAGGGGGGCGAGCAGTACTTC
v_gene: TRBV4-2; d_gene: TRBD2; abundance: .; j_gene: TRBJ2-3; CDR3aa: CASSQLAGSSSTDTQYF; CDR3nt: TGCGCCAGCAGCCAGCTAGCGGGATCCTCTAGCACAGATACGCAGTATTTT
v_gene: TRBV5-1; d_gene: TRBD1; abundance: few; j_gene: TRBJ2-7; CDR3aa: CASSSRQGGDEQYF; CDR3nt: TGCGCCAGCAGCTCCCGACAGGGGGGGGACGAGCAGTACTTC
v_gene: TRBV6-5; d_gene: .; abundance: .; j_gene: TRBJ2-1; CDR3aa: CASSQYGEQFF; CDR3nt: TGTGCCAGCAGTCAGTATGGAGAGCAGTTCTTC
v_gene: TRBV5-5; d_gene: .; abundance: .; j_gene: TRBJ1-1; CDR3aa: CASSLGDNEAFF; CDR3nt: TGTGCCAGCAGTCTCGGGGATAATGAAGCTTTCTTT
v_gene: TRBV7-8; d_gene: TRBD1; abundance: once; j_gene: TRBJ2-2; CDR3aa: CASSLLTQGAGGELFF; CDR3nt: TGTGCCAGCAGCTTATTGACCCAGGGGGCCGGCGGGGAGCTGTTTTTT
v_gene: TRBV6-2/TRBV6-3; d_gene: .; abundance: many; j_gene: TRBJ1-1; CDR3aa: CASRLYTEAFF; CDR3nt: TGTGCCAGCAGATTATACACTGAAGCTTTCTTT
v_gene: TRBV7-3; d_gene: .; abundance: .; j_gene: TRBJ2-2; CDR3aa: CASTGENTGELFF; CDR3nt: TGTGCCAGCACCGGCGAGAACACCGGGGAGCTGTTTTTT
v_gene: TRBV7-3; d_gene: TRBD1; abundance: few; j_gene: TRBJ1-2; CDR3aa: CASSSRGAPLEDGYTF; CDR3nt: TGTGCCAGCAGCTCCAGGGGGGCCCCGCTTGAGGATGGCTACACCTTC
v_gene: TRBV9; d_gene: .; abundance: .; j_gene: TRBJ2-7; CDR3aa: CASSPPFGEQYF; CDR3nt: TGTGCCAGCAGCCCTCCCTTTGGGGAGCAGTACTTC